What follows describes a single TCR beta chain. Sequencing of TCR beta covered CD8+ and CD4+ T cells obtained from blood. It was healthy donors who served as the controls, matched for age and sex. The junction had 8 bases not matched to a gene; V was cut back by 5 bases and J by 1 base. Germline V CDR1 and CDR2: SQVTM, ANQGSEA. This CDR3 has 15 residues. After extraction with the RNeasy kit, about 0.5 to 1 ug of the RNA was reverse transcribed using random hexamers. TCRdb called the immunoSEQ multiplex PCR reads again in MiXCR, with one record for every CDR3 protein. Of approximately 100,000 distinct CDR3 sequences listed, about 93% are singletons. The sample belongs to a study of CD8 T cells in Susac syndrome.

The TCR was taken from a human donor in good health. The sequenced sample consisted of CD4+ T cells from PBMCs. The gene calls are TRBV29-1 and TRBJ1-1, with 9 positions matching TRBD1. The CDR3 loop reads CSVILQGASNTEAFF. CDR3 DNA sequence: TGCAGCGTTATCCTACAGGGGGCTTCGAACACTGAAGCTTTCTTT.